This paragraph covers one T cell receptor beta chain sequence. Its antigen is not known. Each donor supplied ten milliliters of peripheral blood. The J segment lost 0 bases and the V segment lost 6 bases, leaving 9 bases of the junction unmatched. The CDR3 contains 17 residues. The data belong to a study of blood T cells in healthy people across ages. Study observations and caveats: Older age coincided with a roughly linear decline in TCR beta diversity per million T cells. Since the PBMCs were unsorted, naive and antigen-experienced cells could not be conclusively compared.

With a J-beta primer mix and a sample-barcoded 5' primer, a second PCR ran about 7 to 11 cycles. Researchers report that a template-switch adaptor with 12 random nucleotides tagged each cDNA molecule. TCRdb re-called the 5' RACE reads with MiXCR, one entry per CDR3 protein. This table has fewer than 900,000 distinct CDR3 sequences, over 45% appearing once. The chain combines TRBV12-3 or TRBV12-4 with TRBJ2-1; 9 bases match TRBD2. The source material was blood. The source of this sequence is a woman aged 60-75 years in good health. The CDR3 DNA sequence: TGTGCCAGCAGGGACACTAGCGGGTTGAGCTCCTACAATGAGCAGTTCTTC. It specifies CASRDTSGLSSYNEQFF.